The 7 T cell receptor beta chains given below trace back to one sample, sequenced in a study of cytomegalovirus exposure and HLA in healthy donors. PCR involved 60 Vbeta and 13 Jbeta primers. Generated by immunoSEQ multiplex PCR, the TCRdb table keeps only in-frame clones and is missing some. The repertoire consists of 100,000 to 130,000 clones, with 60% to 80% occurring once and the leading ten covering 2% to 3%. Sequencing used PBMCs. The source of these receptors is a man between 18 and 35 years old in good health and CMV-seronegative.

In this sample, this clone turned up a few times. The chain links TRBV13 to TRBJ2-7, with a possible D match to TRBD2 (5 bases). V was cut by 5 bases and J by 7 bases, with 15 bases left in between. The CDR3 consists of 13 residues. Germline V gives CDR1 PRHDT, CDR2 FYEKMQ (reference sequence). CDR3 sequence reads: CASSLKLVREQYF. The CDR3, as DNA: TGTGCCAGCAGCCTGAAACTAGTTCGGGAGCAGTACTTC.

The chain uses TRBV14 and TRBJ2-5, with TRBD2 as a possible D gene (6 bases). Germline CDR1 SGHDN, CDR2 FVKESK. Trimming pared 0 bases from V and 5 bases from J, leaving 13 bases between. The CDR3 totals 15 residues. CDR3 nucleotide sequence: TGTGCCAGCAGCCAAGATCCGGGACTGAGGGAGACCCAGTACTTC. It encodes CASSQDPGLRETQYF.

The CDR3 here is CASSQLDRGTSRDEQFF. CDR3 DNA sequence: TGTGCCAGCAGCCAGCTCGACAGGGGAACCTCAAGGGATGAGCAGTTCTTC. This chain joins TRBV16 and TRBJ2-1, with 8 bases lining up with TRBD1. Trimming removed 3 bases from V and 8 bases from J; junction bases left unmatched: 15. The CDR3 length is 17 residues. Per the germline V gene, CDR1 is KGHSY and CDR2 is FQNENV.

In its sample, this clone was seen a few times. This chain uses TRBV5-1 with TRBJ2-1; TRBD2 matches at 10 bases. The trim removed 6 bases at V and 6 bases at J, leaving 3 bases unmatched. The CDR3 sequence is 13 residues long. The V gene's germline CDR1 is SGHRS and CDR2 YFSETQ. The CDR3 DNA reads TGCGCCAGCAACCTAGCGGGGGTCAATGAGCAGTTCTTC. Protein sequence: CASNLAGVNEQFF.

The CDR3: CASSVRRNEQYF. CDR3 in DNA: TGTGCCAGCAGCGTTCGGAGGAACGAGCAGTACTTC. The J gene is TRBJ2-7, the V gene TRBV13, with D tentatively TRBD2 (5 bases). Trimming took 5 bases from V and 5 from J, leaving 10 bases between them. The length of the CDR3 is 12 residues. Germline CDR1 and CDR2: PRHDT and FYEKMQ (reference sequence).

This clone was picked up a small number of times. This chain connects TRBV28 to TRBJ1-4; maybe TRBD1 (5 bases). CDR3 size: 13 residues. V dropped 7 bases and J dropped 4 bases, with 10 bases sitting between them. The germline CDR1 and CDR2 sequences are MDHEN and SYDVKM. The CDR3 region has the DNA TGTGCCAGCACCCACAGGATTAATGAAAAACTGTTTTTT. Translation gives CASTHRINEKLFF. Filled out from reference TRBV28 and TRBJ1-4, the complete variable domain reads DVKVTQSSRYLVKRTGEKVFLECVQDMDHENMFWYRQDPGLGLRLIYFSYDVKMKEKGDIPEGYSVSREKKERFSLILESASTNQTSMYLCASTHRINEKLFFGSGTQLSVL.

The CDR3 loop reads CASSHNRVSTGTQYF. CDR3 nucleotide sequence: TGTGCCAGCAGCCATAATCGCGTATCCACGGGGACCCAGTACTTC. V usage is TRBV5-6 and J usage is TRBJ2-5, with D unresolved. Trimming removed 4 bases at V and 7 bases at J, with 20 bases between. This CDR3 has 15 amino acids. Germline V gives CDR1 SGHDT, CDR2 YYEEEE.